These 30 T cell receptor beta chains were all obtained from the same sample, sequenced in a study of cytomegalovirus exposure and HLA in healthy donors. The PCR ran on 60 Vbeta and 13 Jbeta primers. Produced via immunoSEQ multiplex PCR; TCRdb's table is partial and in-frame only. The sample gives around 100,000 clones, over 60% of which show up once; about 8.3% is in the top ten. Sequencing input: PBMCs. All receptors derive from a young man in good health and CMV-seropositive.

This clone turned up a few times. The chain uses TRBV11-2 and TRBJ2-1, with TRBD2 matching over 11 bases. J lost 4 bases, V lost 5 bases, and 1 base had no gene match. This CDR3 is built from 14 residues. Germline CDR1 and CDR2: SGHAT and FQNNGV. CDR3 region: CASSPSGGYNEQFF. CDR3 bases: TGTGCCAGCAGCCCTAGCGGGGGGTACAATGAGCAGTTCTTC.

The V call is TRBV11-2, the J call TRBJ2-3, with D possibly matching TRBD2 (6 bases). V lost 4 bases to trimming and J lost 1 base, with 12 bases between them. CDR3 size: 15 residues. Germline loops: CDR1 SGHAT, CDR2 FQNNGV. This CDR3 reads CASSSSGSGTDTQYF. The DNA of the CDR3 is TGTGCCAGCAGCTCGAGCGGGTCGGGCACAGATACGCAGTATTTT.

The chain has TRBV15 and TRBJ2-5; 8 bases map to TRBD2. The junction had 7 bases not matched to a gene; V was cut back by 0 bases and J by 4 bases. Germline lookup yields CDR1 LNHNV and CDR2 YYDKDF (reference sequence). This CDR3 is 16 amino acids long. CDR3 loop: CATSREAGVRRETQYF. The CDR3 nucleotides read TGTGCCACCAGCAGAGAAGCGGGGGTGAGGCGAGAGACCCAGTACTTC.

The V call is TRBV6-6, the J call TRBJ2-7; maybe TRBD1 (6 bases). This CDR3 has 13 residues. V was shortened by 4 bases and J by 4 bases, with 11 bases between the two germline ends. CDR1 and CDR2 from the germline V gene are MNHNY and SVGAGI (reference sequence). CDR3 nucleotide sequence: TGTGCCAGCAGTTCAGGGGTGGTATACGAGCAGTACGTC. Protein sequence: CASSSGVVYEQYV.

The rearrangement joins TRBV28 to TRBJ1-2; D unclear. CDR1 is MDHEN, CDR2 SYDVKM, per germline. Trimming took 5 bases from V and 7 from J, leaving 5 bases between them. The CDR3 totals 10 residues. As DNA, the CDR3 is TGTGCCAGCAGTGGCATTGGCTACACCTTC. Translating gives CASSGIGYTF.

V usage is TRBV27 and J usage is TRBJ1-5, with D possibly being TRBD1 (6 bases). The CDR3 length is 14 residues. V lost 5 bases and J 7 bases, leaving 15 bases between the germline ends. CDR1 is MNHEY, CDR2 SMNVEV, per germline (reference sequence). The CDR3 region is CASSHHRERQPQHF. CDR3 nucleotides: TGTGCCAGCAGTCACCACAGGGAGCGCCAGCCCCAGCATTTT.

This chain joins TRBV5-1 and TRBJ1-5; D remains unclear. Germline V gene sequence: CDR1 SGHRS, CDR2 YFSETQ. V was trimmed by 2 bases and J by 3 bases, leaving 9 bases between them. The CDR3 has 14 residues. The CDR3 loop reads CASSFNSHNQPQHF. The CDR3 DNA is TGCGCCAGCAGCTTCAACAGTCACAATCAGCCCCAGCATTTT.

This clone has only a few counts. The chain has TRBV11-2 and TRBJ2-7; D remains unclear. CDR3 size: 14 residues. The V and J ends lost 0 bases and 1 base respectively, with 7 bases between them. Germline V gene lookup returns CDR1 SGHAT and CDR2 FQNNGV. In nucleotides, the CDR3 is TGTGCCAGCAGCTTAGATGGCCAGTCCTACGAGCAGTACTTC. Translating it yields CASSLDGQSYEQYF.

The chain combines TRBV2 with TRBJ1-2; D might be TRBD1 (5 bases). V was cut by 5 bases and J by 3 bases, with 10 bases left in between. The CDR3 runs 13 residues. Germline-derived CDR1 and CDR2 are SNHLY and FYNNEI. The CDR3 DNA sequence: TGTGCCAGCAGTTTTAGGGGTGACTATGGCTACACCTTC. Its translation: CASSFRGDYGYTF.

CDR3 DNA: TGTGCCAGCAGTCCCAGGGGAAGATCCTACGAGCAGTACTTC. This translates into CASSPRGRSYEQYF. V and J are TRBV27 and TRBJ2-7; tentative D call: TRBD1 (6 bases). The V gene's germline CDR1 is MNHEY and CDR2 SMNVEV (reference sequence). CDR3 length equals 14 residues. With 5 bases removed from V and 1 base from J, the gap between germline ends came to 12 bases.

The CDR3: CASSVTGQWSSYEQYF. As DNA, the CDR3 is TGTGCCAGCAGCGTGACAGGACAGTGGAGCTCCTACGAGCAGTACTTC. V and J are TRBV5-6 and TRBJ2-7, with D possibly being TRBD1 (6 bases). CDR1 is SGHDT, CDR2 YYEEEE, per germline. This CDR3 contains 16 residues. V lost 4 bases and J 0 bases, leaving 17 bases between the germline ends.

The chain carries TRBV6-5 and TRBJ1-5, with TRBD1 identical over 7 bases. Per germline, CDR1 MNHEY and CDR2 SVGAGI. The CDR3 spans 12 residues. Trimming took 5 bases from V and 16 from J; bases not matched to a gene: 11. CDR3 coding DNA: TGTGCCAGCAGTGCCAGACAGGGAAAATCCCATTTT. Its translation is CASSARQGKSHF.

The chain recombines TRBV6-5 with TRBJ1-3; D is ambiguous. Trimming shortened V by 6 bases and J by 0 bases, and 9 bases separated the two germline ends. This CDR3 is built from 14 residues. In germline, CDR1 is MNHEY, CDR2 SVGAGI. In nucleotides, the CDR3 is TGTGCCAGCAGGACGACTGGCTCTGGAAACACCATATATTTT. Translated: CASRTTGSGNTIYF.

The J gene is TRBJ1-1, the V gene TRBV7-6; 7 bases are a match to TRBD1. This CDR3 is 13 amino acids long. Unmatched junction bases numbered 7, after V lost 5 bases and J lost 7 bases. Per germline, CDR1 SGHVS and CDR2 FNYEAQ. The CDR3 spells CASSGGTAFEAFF. As DNA, the CDR3 is TGTGCCAGCAGCGGCGGGACAGCCTTTGAAGCTTTCTTT.

The rearrangement links TRBV7-3 to TRBJ2-2, with D possibly TRBD2 on 7 matching bases. The V gene lost 5 bases and the J gene lost 12 bases, with 19 bases spanning the gap. Germline CDR1 and CDR2: SGHTA and FQGTGA. CDR3 length: 14 residues. CDR3 in DNA: TGTGCCAGCAGCCAATACAGGGAGGGGGGGCAGCTGTTTTTT. This sequence encodes CASSQYREGGQLFF.

This sequence joins TRBV11-3 and TRBJ2-2; 9 bases are a match to TRBD2. The CDR3 is made up of 17 amino acids. V trimming: 3 bases; J trimming: 3 bases; junction bases outside the gene matches: 8. CDR1 SGHNT and CDR2 YENEEA come from the germline V gene. CDR3: CASSFGAGGFDTGELFF. The CDR3 DNA reads TGTGCCAGCAGCTTCGGAGCGGGGGGATTTGACACCGGGGAGCTGTTTTTT.

The chain joins TRBV4-2 to TRBJ2-3, with 12 bases lining up with TRBD2. Germline trimming cut 0 bases from V and 1 base from J; bases unmatched to any gene: 8. This CDR3 has 19 residues. CDR1 is LGHNA and CDR2 is YNFKEQ in the germline V gene. CDR3 protein: CASSQEPLAGGKGTDTQYF. The CDR3 DNA reads as TGTGCCAGCAGCCAAGAGCCCCTAGCGGGGGGGAAAGGCACAGATACGCAGTATTTT.

The rearrangement links TRBV4-1 to TRBJ2-3; TRBD2 matches at 9 bases. CDR3 size: 17 residues. V trimming: 0 bases; J trimming: 8 bases; junction bases outside the gene matches: 12. Germline CDR1 reads MGHRA; CDR2 reads YSYEKL. The CDR3 region is CASSQDRASGVRSTQYF. Written as DNA, the CDR3 is TGCGCCAGCAGCCAAGATCGGGCTAGCGGGGTGCGAAGTACGCAGTATTTT.

CDR3 sequence reads: CAGGQKNTEAFF. DNA of the CDR3: TGTGCCGGGGGACAGAAAAACACTGAAGCTTTCTTT. This chain links TRBV7-9 with TRBJ1-1; 7 bases are a match to TRBD1. From germline, CDR1 is SEHNR and CDR2 FQNEAQ (reference sequence). CDR3 length: 12 residues. Unmatched junction bases numbered 5, after V lost 11 bases and J lost 2 bases.

The gene calls are TRBV30 and TRBJ1-1; no clear D. Germline assignment: CDR1 GTSNPN and CDR2 SVGIG (reference sequence). This CDR3 has 14 residues. V lost 3 bases to trimming and J lost 4 bases, with 15 bases between them. CDR3 in DNA: TGTGCCTGGAGGGCTGACTTAGCGGGCACTGAAGCTTTCTTT. Amino acids: CAWRADLAGTEAFF.

The chain uses TRBV11-2 and TRBJ2-3, with D perhaps matching TRBD1 (5 bases). Trimming stripped 2 bases from V and 2 bases from J, with 23 bases between. CDR3 length: 19 amino acids. Germline values: CDR1 SGHAT, CDR2 FQNNGV. The CDR3 is CASSLPPGQGEPYTDTQYF. In nucleotides, the CDR3 is TGTGCCAGCAGCTTACCCCCTGGGCAGGGCGAACCCTACACAGATACGCAGTATTTT.

This clone is a singleton in its sample. The J gene is TRBJ2-2, the V gene TRBV11-2; 9 bases fit TRBD2. This CDR3 spans 15 amino acids. V shed 5 bases and J 1 base; nucleotides not matched to a gene: 2. Germline CDR1 is SGHAT and CDR2 is FQNNGV. The CDR3 bases are TGTGCCAGCAGCAAGCGGGGGGAGAACACCGGGGAGCTGTTTTTT. Amino acid sequence: CASSKRGENTGELFF.

This clone was seen a few times. The gene calls are TRBV5-1 and TRBJ1-6; TRBD1 agrees at 11 bases. The length of the CDR3 is 15 residues. Germline loops: CDR1 SGHRS, CDR2 YFSETQ. Trimming at V came to 4 bases and at J to 10 bases, leaving 7 bases not matched to a gene. CDR3 protein: CASSQTGTGGSPLHF. The CDR3 region has the DNA TGCGCCAGCAGCCAGACCGGGACAGGGGGATCACCCCTCCACTTT.

CDR3 coding DNA: TGCAGCTTCTTACCCCTCAGACAGAGAGTCCAAGAGACCCAGTACTTC. This codes for CSFLPLRQRVQETQYF. The chain uses TRBV29-1 and TRBJ2-5; D possibly corresponds to TRBD1 (5 bases). V lost 8 bases and J 1 base, leaving 23 bases between the germline ends. Germline CDR1 SQVTM, CDR2 ANQGSEA. This CDR3 is built from 16 residues.

This clone appeared once. V usage is TRBV2 and J usage is TRBJ2-3, with D perhaps matching TRBD2 (6 bases). CDR1 is SNHLY and CDR2 is FYNNEI in the germline V gene. V was shortened by 4 bases and J by 2 bases, with 13 bases between the two germline ends. The length of the CDR3 is 15 residues. The CDR3 DNA is TGTGCCAGCAGTGTCGGAGGGGTCCCCACAGATACGCAGTATTTT. It codes for CASSVGGVPTDTQYF.

The genes are TRBV6-5 and TRBJ2-1, with TRBD1 as a possible D gene (6 bases). Germline loops: CDR1 MNHEY, CDR2 SVGAGI. This CDR3 is built from 15 residues. V lost 2 bases and J lost 7, with 15 bases in between. CDR3 sequence reads: CASSYTGPPTNEQFF. The CDR3 region has the DNA TGTGCCAGCAGTTACACAGGGCCCCCGACTAATGAGCAGTTCTTC.

The CDR3 loop reads CASSEKGLGRAYYEQYF. CDR3 bases: TGTGCCAGCAGTGAAAAGGGCTTGGGCAGGGCCTACTACGAGCAGTACTTC. The chain is built from TRBV2 and TRBJ2-7; the D gene is possibly TRBD1 (5 bases). This CDR3 is 17 amino acids long. Trimming removed 2 bases at V and 3 bases at J, with 20 bases between. The germline V gene encodes CDR1 SNHLY and CDR2 FYNNEI.

J is TRBJ2-5 and V is TRBV7-2; TRBD2 matches 7 bases. Germline CDR1 reads SGHTA; CDR2 reads FQGNSA. The CDR3 extends over 16 amino acids. V lost 5 bases to trimming and J lost 7 bases; unmatched junction nucleotides: 16. The chain's CDR3 is CASSIGGTTQMGTQYF. For the CDR3, the DNA is TGTGCCAGCAGCATAGGAGGGACTACCCAAATGGGGACCCAGTACTTC.

The chain has TRBV5-5 and TRBJ2-3; TRBD2 matches 7 bases. CDR3 length: 14 residues. Per the germline V gene, CDR1 is SGHKS and CDR2 is YYEKEE (reference sequence). With 4 bases clipped from V and 6 bases from J, the junction kept 8 bases outside the gene matches. The CDR3 region is CASSLGLVPDTQYF. The CDR3 nucleotides read TGTGCCAGCAGCCTCGGACTAGTCCCCGATACGCAGTATTTT.

The chain joins TRBV6-5 to TRBJ2-1; 11 positions agree with TRBD2. Germline values: CDR1 MNHEY, CDR2 SVGAGI. The CDR3 length is 14 residues. With V trimmed by 6 bases and J by 8 bases, 6 bases remained unmatched. CDR3 nucleotide sequence: TGTGCCAGCAGGCCTAGCGGGGGGTTGCATGAGCAGTTCTTC. This encodes CASRPSGGLHEQFF.